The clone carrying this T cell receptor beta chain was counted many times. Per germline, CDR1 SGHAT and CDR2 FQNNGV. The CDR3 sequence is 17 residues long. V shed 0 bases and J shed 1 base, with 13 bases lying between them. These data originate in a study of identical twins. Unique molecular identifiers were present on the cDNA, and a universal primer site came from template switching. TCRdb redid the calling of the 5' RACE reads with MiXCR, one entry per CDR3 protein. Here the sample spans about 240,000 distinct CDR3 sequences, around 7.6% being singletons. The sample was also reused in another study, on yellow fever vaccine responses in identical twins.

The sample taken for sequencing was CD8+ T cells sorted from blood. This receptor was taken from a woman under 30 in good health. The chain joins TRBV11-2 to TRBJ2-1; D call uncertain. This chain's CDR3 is CASSLESGSLSYNEQFF. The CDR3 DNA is TGTGCCAGCAGCTTAGAGTCGGGTAGTCTTTCCTACAATGAGCAGTTCTTC.